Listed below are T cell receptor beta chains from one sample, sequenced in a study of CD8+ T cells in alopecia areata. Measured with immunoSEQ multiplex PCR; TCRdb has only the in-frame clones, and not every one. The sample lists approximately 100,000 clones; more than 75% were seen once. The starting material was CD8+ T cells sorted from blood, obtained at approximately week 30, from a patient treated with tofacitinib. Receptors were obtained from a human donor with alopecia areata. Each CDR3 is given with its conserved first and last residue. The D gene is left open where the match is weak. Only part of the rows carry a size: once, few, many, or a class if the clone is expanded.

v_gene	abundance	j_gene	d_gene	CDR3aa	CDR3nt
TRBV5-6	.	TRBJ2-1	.	CVSSLVGAHNEQFF	TGTGTCAGCAGCTTGGTGGGGGCCCACAATGAGCAGTTCTTC
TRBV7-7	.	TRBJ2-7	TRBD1	CASSSGTGSYEQYF	TGTGCTAGCAGCTCAGGGACAGGGTCCTACGAGCAGTACTTC
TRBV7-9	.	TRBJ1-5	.	CASSGGPDNQHF	TGTGCCAGCAGCGGAGGTCCCGATAACCAGCATTTT
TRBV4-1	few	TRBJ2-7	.	CASSQEGLTIYEQYF	TGCGCCAGCAGCCAAGAGGGTCTAACCATCTACGAGCAGTACTTC
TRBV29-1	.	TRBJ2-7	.	CSALTGILGYEQYF	TGCAGCGCGCTCACAGGGATTTTGGGCTACGAGCAGTACTTC
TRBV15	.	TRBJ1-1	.	CATSSARRDNTEAFF	TGTGCCACCAGCAGCGCCCGCAGGGATAACACTGAAGCTTTCTTT
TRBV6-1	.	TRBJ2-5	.	CASSDWASLPRAQYF	TGTGCCAGCAGTGATTGGGCTAGCCTGCCTAGGGCCCAGTACTTC
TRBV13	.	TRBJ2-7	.	CASSSQFGEYEQYF	TGTGCCAGCTCATCTCAGTTCGGGGAATACGAGCAGTACTTC
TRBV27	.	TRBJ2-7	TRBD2	CASSPETSGSSYEQYF	TGTGCCAGCAGTCCAGAAACTAGCGGGAGCTCCTACGAGCAGTACTTC
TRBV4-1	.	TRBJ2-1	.	CASSQPLNEQFF	TGCGCCAGCAGCCAACCCCTCAATGAGCAGTTCTTC
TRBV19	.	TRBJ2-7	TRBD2	CASSSGTSGYEQYF	TGTGCCAGTAGTAGCGGGACTAGCGGCTACGAGCAGTACTTC
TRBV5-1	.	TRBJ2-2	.	CASSSWGPEESGELFF	TGCGCCAGCAGCTCGTGGGGACCAGAGGAGTCCGGGGAGCTGTTTTTT
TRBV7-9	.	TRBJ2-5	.	CASSLVVQETQYF	TGTGCCAGCAGCTTGGTAGTTCAAGAGACCCAGTACTTC
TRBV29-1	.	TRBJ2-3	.	CSVPRPPLIDTQYF	TGCAGCGTGCCCCGACCCCCCCTAATAGATACGCAGTATTTT
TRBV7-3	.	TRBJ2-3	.	CASSPSPLPDTQYF	TGTGCCAGCAGTCCTAGCCCCCTTCCAGATACGCAGTATTTT
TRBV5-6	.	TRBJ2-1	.	CASSFGQHNEQFF	TGTGCCAGCAGTTTCGGACAGCACAATGAGCAGTTCTTC
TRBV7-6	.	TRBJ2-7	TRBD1	CASSTNRDRDGSYEQYF	TGTGCCAGCAGCACCAACCGGGACAGGGACGGGTCCTACGAGCAGTACTTC
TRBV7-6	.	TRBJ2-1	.	CASSLVDTNEQFF	TGTGCCAGCAGCTTAGTTGACACCAATGAGCAGTTCTTC
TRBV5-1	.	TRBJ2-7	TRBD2	CASSTGLAGVEQYF	TGCGCCAGCAGCACCGGACTAGCGGGAGTCGAGCAGTACTTC
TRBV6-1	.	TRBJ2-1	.	CASMGLRRSYNEQFF	TGTGCCAGCATGGGGCTAAGGCGGTCCTACAATGAGCAGTTCTTC
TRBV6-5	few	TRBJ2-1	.	CASRRPPGDEQFF	TGTGCCAGCAGACGACCCCCGGGGGATGAGCAGTTCTTC
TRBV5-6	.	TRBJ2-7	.	CASSPEATANSYEQYF	TGTGCCAGCAGCCCGGAGGCGACAGCAAACTCCTACGAGCAGTACTTC
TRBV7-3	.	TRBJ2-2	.	CASSPTYTNTGELFF	TGTGCCAGCAGCCCTACCTACACGAACACCGGGGAGCTGTTTTTT
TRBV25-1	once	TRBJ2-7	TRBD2	CASSESGRAYEQYF	TGTGCCAGCAGTGAATCCGGGAGGGCCTACGAGCAGTACTTC
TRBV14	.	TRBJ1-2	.	CASSQVAGQNYGYTF	TGTGCCAGCAGCCAAGTGGCCGGACAGAACTATGGCTACACCTTC
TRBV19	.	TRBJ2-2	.	CASSIPPSGELFF	TGTGCCAGTAGTATACCGCCCAGCGGGGAGCTGTTTTTT
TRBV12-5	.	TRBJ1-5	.	CASGLGVDQPQHF	TGTGCTAGTGGTTTGGGGGTGGATCAGCCCCAGCATTTT
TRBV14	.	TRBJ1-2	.	CASSHGENYGYTF	TGTGCCAGCAGCCATGGGGAGAACTATGGCTACACCTTC
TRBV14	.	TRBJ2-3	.	CASSLTPGCPCTDTQYF	TGTGCCAGCAGCTTGACGCCGGGGTGTCCTTGCACAGATACGCAGTATTTT
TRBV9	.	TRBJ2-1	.	CASSRGHGSYNEQFF	TGTGCCAGCAGCCGTGGCCACGGCTCCTACAATGAGCAGTTCTTC
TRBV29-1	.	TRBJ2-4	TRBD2	CSVEDIAGVPKNIQYF	TGCAGCGTGGAAGACATCGCGGGGGTTCCCAAAAACATTCAGTACTTC
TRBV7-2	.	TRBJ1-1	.	CASSRTLRVPEAFF	TGTGCCAGCAGCCGTACCCTCAGGGTTCCTGAAGCTTTCTTT
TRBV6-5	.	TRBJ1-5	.	CASSLVGEQPQHF	TGTGCCAGCAGTTTGGTGGGAGAGCAGCCCCAGCATTTT
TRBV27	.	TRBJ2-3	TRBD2	CASSELAGAVDTQYF	TGTGCCAGCAGCGAACTAGCGGGAGCCGTAGATACGCAGTATTTT
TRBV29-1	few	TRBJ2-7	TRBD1	CSVVQGARYEQYF	TGCAGCGTTGTACAGGGGGCAAGGTACGAGCAGTACTTC
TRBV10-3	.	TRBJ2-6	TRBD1	CAISDASGTGVFSGANVLTF	TGTGCCATCAGTGATGCCTCCGGGACAGGGGTCTTCTCTGGGGCCAACGTCCTGACTTTC
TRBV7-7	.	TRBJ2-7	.	CASPTWRGDLRTYEQYF	TGTGCTAGCCCCACCTGGAGGGGGGACCTTCGAACCTACGAGCAGTACTTC
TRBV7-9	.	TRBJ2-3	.	CASSPPQGRASTDTQYF	TGTGCCAGCAGCCCTCCCCAGGGCAGGGCTAGCACAGATACGCAGTATTTT
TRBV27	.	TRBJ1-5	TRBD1	CASSLSSPTGVGQPQHF	TGTGCCAGCAGTTTATCCTCACCCACAGGGGTAGGTCAGCCCCAGCATTTT
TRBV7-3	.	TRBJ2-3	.	CASSLKGQDTQYF	TGTGCCAGCAGCTTAAAGGGGCAAGATACGCAGTATTTT
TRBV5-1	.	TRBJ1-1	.	CASSPGAGNTEAFF	TGCGCCAGCAGCCCGGGGGCGGGGAACACTGAAGCTTTCTTT
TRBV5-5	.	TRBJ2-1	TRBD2	CASSRRGTSNGNEQFF	TGTGCCAGCAGCCGGAGAGGGACTAGCAATGGGAATGAGCAGTTCTTC
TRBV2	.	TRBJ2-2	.	CASSDSNRAGELFF	TGTGCCAGCAGTGACAGTAACCGAGCCGGGGAGCTGTTTTTT
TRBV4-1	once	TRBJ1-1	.	CASSQEPEVGGNTEAFF	TGCGCCAGCAGCCAAGAACCCGAGGTAGGAGGGAACACTGAAGCTTTCTTT
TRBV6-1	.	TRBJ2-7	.	CASRTSYEQYF	TGTGCCAGCAGAACGTCTTACGAGCAGTACTTC
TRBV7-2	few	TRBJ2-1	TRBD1	CASSLLQGVRNEQFF	TGTGCCAGCAGCTTATTACAGGGGGTGCGAAATGAGCAGTTCTTC
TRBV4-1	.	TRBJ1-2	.	CASSQTRGDYGYTF	TGCGCCAGCAGCCAAACCCGGGGTGACTATGGCTACACCTTC
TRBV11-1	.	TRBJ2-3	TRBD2	CASSLARGRAPDTQYF	TGTGCCAGCAGCTTAGCTCGCGGGAGGGCACCAGATACGCAGTATTTT
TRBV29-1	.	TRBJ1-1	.	CSVDRRNTEAFF	TGCAGCGTGGACAGACGTAACACTGAAGCTTTCTTT
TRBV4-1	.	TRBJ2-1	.	CASTPSEASSYNEQFF	TGCGCCAGCACCCCTAGCGAGGCTTCCTCCTACAATGAGCAGTTCTTC
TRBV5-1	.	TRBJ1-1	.	CASSLFPQMNTEAFF	TGCGCCAGCAGCTTATTTCCCCAGATGAACACTGAAGCTTTCTTT
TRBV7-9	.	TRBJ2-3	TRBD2	CASSPTSGLADTQYF	TGTGCCAGCAGCCCGACTAGCGGGCTTGCCGATACGCAGTATTTT
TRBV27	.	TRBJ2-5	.	CASSLEGGQETQYF	TGTGCCAGCAGTTTGGAGGGTGGGCAAGAGACCCAGTACTTC